These 14 T cell receptor beta chains share one sample of origin, sequenced in a study of T-cell reconstitution after alpha-beta-depleted transplantation in children. Preparation of the TCRbeta library used unique molecular identifiers. TCRdb used MiXCR to reprocess the PCR reads, holding one entry per CDR3 protein. The table lists some 830,000 distinct CDR3 sequences, approximately 15% of them singletons. The specimen comprised PBMCs, mostly from graft donor cells, sampled 360 days after TCRalphabeta/CD19-depleted stem cell transplant. The receptors here all came from a male patient between 5 and 17 years old who had a stem cell transplant for acute lymphoblastic leukemia, so the T cells may come from the graft donor.

This clonotype occurred a few times. This chain connects TRBV15 to TRBJ1-3, with D uncertain. The CDR3 loop spans 17 amino acids. The germline V and J ends were trimmed by 1 base and 0 bases, with 13 bases remaining between them. Germline V gene data show CDR1 as LNHNV and CDR2 as YYDKDF (reference sequence). The CDR3 DNA reads as TGTGCCACCAGCAGAGCTGAGGCCACCAGCTCTGGAAACACCATATATTTT. It translates to CATSRAEATSSGNTIYF.

This clonotype occurred a few times. This chain joins TRBV11-2 and TRBJ2-1; 8 nucleotides align to TRBD2. Per germline, CDR1 SGHAT and CDR2 FQNNGV. There are 15 residues in the CDR3. Germline trimming cut 5 bases from V and 9 bases from J; bases unmatched to any gene: 12. The CDR3: CASSPREREGREQFF. The DNA for the CDR3 is TGTGCCAGCAGCCCCAGAGAACGGGAGGGTCGTGAGCAGTTCTTC.

Ten or more counts support this clonotype. The rearrangement links TRBV10-3 to TRBJ2-7, with D perhaps TRBD1 or TRBD2 (6 bases each). CDR3 length: 12 residues. From germline, CDR1 is ENHRY and CDR2 SYGVKD. Trimming removed 9 bases at V and 6 bases at J, with 15 bases between. The CDR3 reads CAIARGAREQYF. The CDR3, as DNA: TGTGCCATAGCTAGGGGGGCCCGCGAGCAGTACTTC.

This clonotype occurred a few times. The chain uses TRBV30 and TRBJ2-7, with D possibly matching TRBD1 (6 bases). CDR3 length: 12 amino acids. V lost 4 bases and J lost 2, with 9 bases in between. In germline, CDR1 is GTSNPN, CDR2 SVGIG (reference sequence). The CDR3 here is CAWTPGAYEQYF. CDR3 nucleotide sequence: TGTGCCTGGACCCCAGGGGCCTACGAGCAGTACTTC.

The chain has TRBV5-1 and TRBJ2-1; the D is unclear. V was pared by 0 bases and J by 8 bases, with 15 bases between. This CDR3 spans 15 amino acids. Germline V gives CDR1 SGHRS, CDR2 YFSETQ. The CDR3 region is CASSLARQVGDEQFF. The CDR3 DNA is TGCGCCAGCAGCTTGGCCCGGCAGGTTGGGGATGAGCAGTTCTTC.

There are many counts of this clonotype. The rearrangement joins TRBV11-2 to TRBJ2-1; 9 bases align to TRBD2. CDR1 SGHAT and CDR2 FQNNGV come from the germline V gene. V was pared by 5 bases and J by 1 base, with 3 bases of the junction left unmatched. The CDR3 contains 15 residues. The CDR3 region has the DNA TGTGCCAGCAGCGGCCTAGCGGGGTCCTACAATGAGCAGTTCTTC. Amino acid sequence: CASSGLAGSYNEQFF.

This clonotype turned up a few times. This chain connects TRBV4-1 to TRBJ1-1; D may be TRBD1 (6 bases). Trimming removed 0 bases from V and 0 bases from J, with 11 bases in between. CDR3 length: 16 amino acids. CDR1 and CDR2 from the germline V gene are MGHRA and YSYEKL. The CDR3 DNA sequence: TGCGCCAGCAGCCAAGATCGGTGGGACATGAACACTGAAGCTTTCTTT. Translated: CASSQDRWDMNTEAFF.

The J gene is TRBJ2-1, the V gene TRBV9, with 7 bases lining up with TRBD2. In germline, CDR1 is SGDLS, CDR2 YYNGEE. After removal of 1 base from V and 5 bases from J, the junction contained 6 bases not matched to a gene. This CDR3 has 15 residues. The CDR3 sequence: CASSVRSGGHNEQFF. CDR3 coding DNA: TGTGCCAGCAGCGTAAGGTCGGGAGGACACAATGAGCAGTTCTTC. Variable domain in full (rest from reference TRBV9 and TRBJ2-1): DSGVTQTPKHLITATGQRVTLRCSPRSGDLSVYWYQQSLDQGLQFLIQYYNGEERAKGNILERFSAQQFPDLHSELNLSSLELGDSALYFCASSVRSGGHNEQFFGPGTRLTVL.

This clonotype was seen a handful of times. A read error may account for a junction end that differs from germline. CDR3 in DNA: TGTGCCAGCAGCTTAACCGGCCCCTTC. Its protein product is CASSLTGPF. The chain combines TRBV7-2 with TRBJ2-7, with D hard to call. This CDR3 has 9 amino acids. Germline CDR1 reads SGHTA; CDR2 reads FQGNSA.

At least ten counts were recorded for this clonotype. This sequence joins TRBV6-5 and TRBJ1-5; D gene unclear. Germline values: CDR1 MNHEY, CDR2 SVGAGI. The CDR3 consists of 12 residues. With 2 bases removed from V and 5 bases from J, the gap between germline ends came to 4 bases. As DNA, the CDR3 is TGTGCCAGCAGTTACACCTATCAGCCCCAGCATTTT. It codes for CASSYTYQPQHF.

This clonotype was found many times. V gene TRBV2 combines with J gene TRBJ2-1; D remains unclear. Deletions cut 8 bases from V and 4 bases from J, with 9 bases between. The germline CDR1 and CDR2 sequences are SNHLY and FYNNEI. This CDR3 spans 12 amino acids. This CDR3 is CASGLNYNEQFF. CDR3 nucleotide sequence: TGTGCCAGCGGGCTTAATTACAATGAGCAGTTCTTC.

The CDR3 DNA reads TGTGCCAGCAGCGCTCCGGCGGGAGGGCCTTGGGAGCTGTTTTTT. It is translated as CASSAPAGGPWELFF. This sequence joins TRBV6-1 and TRBJ2-2; the match to TRBD2 covers 9 bases. The CDR3 is 15 residues long. CDR1 is MNHNS and CDR2 is SASEGT in the germline V gene. V lost 6 bases to trimming and J lost 9 bases; unmatched junction nucleotides: 11.

This rearrangement joins TRBV4-2 to TRBJ2-2, with 9 nucleotides matching TRBD2. Germline V CDR1 and CDR2: LGHNA, YNFKEQ. V was pared by 1 base and J by 0 bases, with 0 bases of the junction left unmatched. The length of the CDR3 is 16 residues. In DNA, the CDR3 is TGTGCCAGCAGCCAAGGGACTAGCGCGAACACCGGGGAGCTGTTTTTT. Translated, it gives CASSQGTSANTGELFF.

The J gene is TRBJ2-5, the V gene TRBV5-1; D possibly corresponds to TRBD1 (5 bases). The CDR3 totals 14 residues. The germline CDR1 and CDR2 sequences are SGHRS and YFSETQ. V was trimmed by 8 bases and J by 5 bases, leaving 19 bases between them. The CDR3 is CASSDSRKGETQYF. CDR3 nucleotides: TGCGCCAGTTCCGACAGTAGGAAGGGGGAGACCCAGTACTTC.